The clone carrying this T cell receptor (beta chain) was seen a handful of times. This entry is derived from a study of T cells after yellow fever vaccination. Across the study: Preparation used SMART-Seq v4 Ultra Low Input for the low-cell-number fractions.

TCRdb re-called the 5' RACE reads with MiXCR, one entry per CDR3 protein. The sample shows 250,000 to 300,000 distinct CDR3 sequences, less than 9.5% of them seen only once. CDR1 is DFQATT and CDR2 is SNEGSKA in the germline V gene (reference sequence). The V and J ends lost 2 bases and 5 bases, in that order; junction bases with no gene match: 6. CDR3 length: 14 amino acids. The sample in question was CD4+ T cells sorted from PBMCs, obtained 5 days after the yellow fever booster vaccination. The rearrangement links TRBV20-1 to TRBJ1-2, with 9 bases lining up with TRBD1. The source of this sequence is a man between 18 and 29 years old who received the YFV17D yellow fever vaccine. CDR3 region: CSARPTGGVYGYTF. DNA of the CDR3: TGCAGTGCTAGACCGACAGGGGGAGTATATGGCTACACCTTC.